This is a list of T cell receptor beta chains from one sample in a study of cytomegalovirus exposure and HLA in healthy donors. TCRdb's table, derived via immunoSEQ multiplex PCR, lists solely in-frame clones and lacks some. The table includes approximately 140,000 clones, roughly three quarters detected once. Sample: PBMCs. All receptors derive from a woman in her fifties or sixties in good health and CMV-seronegative. CDR3s include the opening cysteine and the closing phenylalanine or tryptophan. The D gene is left open where the match is weak. Size values are once, few and many counts, or a class for expanded clones, and some rows have none.

v_call	j_call	clone_size	d_call	cdr3_nt	cdr3_aa
TRBV19	TRBJ2-3	few	-	TGTGCCAGTAGTATTGGGGAGGGGGCAGATACGCAGTATTTT	CASSIGEGADTQYF
TRBV27	TRBJ2-1	-	TRBD1	TGTGCCAGCAGGTTGGGACAGGGTTATACCTACAATGAGCAGTTCTTC	CASRLGQGYTYNEQFF
TRBV15	TRBJ1-1	-	TRBD1	TGTGCCACCAGCAGAGATCGAGGGGGCTTTGAAGAAGCTTTCTTT	CATSRDRGGFEEAFF
TRBV5-4	TRBJ2-1	-	-	TGTGCCAGCAGCTTGAACTGGCCTGTAACTATTGAGCAGTTCTTC	CASSLNWPVTIEQFF
TRBV4-1	TRBJ2-2	-	-	TGCGCCAGCAGCCCCCGGGGTAACGGGGAGCTGTTTTTT	CASSPRGNGELFF
TRBV7-2	TRBJ2-3	-	TRBD2	TGTGCCAGCAGTACTCCGGGACTAGCGGGGGATACGCAGTATTTT	CASSTPGLAGDTQYF
TRBV6-4	TRBJ2-3	few	TRBD2	TGTGCCAGCAGTGAGGCGGGGGGGCGCGCAGATACGCAGTATTTT	CASSEAGGRADTQYF
TRBV5-6	TRBJ2-7	-	-	TGTGCCAGCAGCCCGGGGGCTAGCGGCTACGAGCAGTACTTC	CASSPGASGYEQYF
TRBV4-1	TRBJ2-7	-	TRBD2	TGCGCCAGCAGCCAATCCGCTAGCGGGGTGATCTCCTACGAGCAGTACTTC	CASSQSASGVISYEQYF
TRBV9	TRBJ2-4	once	TRBD2	TGTGCCAGCAGCTCGTGGGGCGGGGGGGCCGGGCAAAACATTCAGTACTTC	CASSSWGGGAGQNIQYF
TRBV4-2	TRBJ1-1	-	-	TGTGCCAGCAGCCCTCAGACACACCCGGGAACTGAAGCTTTCTTT	CASSPQTHPGTEAFF
TRBV5-6	TRBJ2-1	once	TRBD1	TGTGCCAGCAGCTCCCCATGGACAGGGGGCAACAATGAGCAGTTCTTC	CASSSPWTGGNNEQFF
TRBV20-1	TRBJ2-7	-	-	TGCAGTGCCAACAGCTACGAGCAGTACTTC	CSANSYEQYF
TRBV6-6	TRBJ2-2	-	-	TGTGCCAGCAGTTATGCGGCTGGGGCCACCGGGGAGCTGTTTTTT	CASSYAAGATGELFF
TRBV5-6	TRBJ1-6	-	TRBD1	TGTGCCAGCAGCTTGGACAGGGGTAATTCACCCCTCCACTTT	CASSLDRGNSPLHF
TRBV2	TRBJ2-2	-	-	TGTGCCAGCAGCGAACCGACTGGAAGTGGGTACACCGGGGAGCTGTTTTTT	CASSEPTGSGYTGELFF
TRBV30	TRBJ1-2	-	-	TGTGCCTGGAGTGTAGTCTTCGGGGAGGGCTACACCTTC	CAWSVVFGEGYTF
TRBV5-1	TRBJ2-2	few	-	TGCGCCAGCAGCCAGAATAGCTATACCGGGGAGCTGTTTTTT	CASSQNSYTGELFF